This is a list of T cell receptor beta chains from one sample in a study of T cell repertoires in aging, cancer and after chemotherapy. TCRdb called the multiplex PCR reads again in MiXCR, with one record for every CDR3 protein. This sample has 750 to 800 distinct CDR3 sequences, with about 31% found just once. Sequenced input: blood. Every receptor here comes from a human donor with a solid tumor. The CDR3 runs from the conserved cysteine through the conserved F or W. A D gene is named only where the DNA matches it firmly. Size tells how often a clone was seen (once, few, many) or the class of an expanded clone, and some rows leave it out.

clone size	V gene	D gene	J gene	CDR3 DNA	CDR3 protein
NA	TRBV4-3	NA	TRBJ2-5	TGCGCCAGCAGCCAACAGTCTAGCAGTCAAGAGACCCAGTACTTC	CASSQQSSSQETQYF
NA	TRBV5-6	TRBD2	TRBJ2-3	TGTTCCAGCAGACAACATAGCGGGGGGGCCAGGGATACGCAGTATTTT	CSSRQHSGGARDTQYF
few	TRBV11-2	TRBD1	TRBJ1-2	TGTGCCAGCAGCTTAGGTCTCTTAACAGGGGATGGCTACACCTTC	CASSLGLLTGDGYTF
NA	TRBV6-6	NA	TRBJ2-1	TGTGCCAGCAGTTACTCTGTGATTGAGCAGTTCTTC	CASSYSVIEQFF
NA	TRBV7-9	TRBD1	TRBJ2-3	TGTGCCAGCAGCCCACGAGGGGACAGAGTCACAGATACGCAGTATTTT	CASSPRGDRVTDTQYF
NA	TRBV6-2/TRBV6-3	TRBD1	TRBJ2-3	TGTGCCAGCAGTTGGACAGGGCAAGGAGCAGATACGCAGTATTTT	CASSWTGQGADTQYF
large	TRBV7-9	TRBD2	TRBJ2-1	TGTGCCAGCAGCTTAGAGCTAGCGGGGACCTCCTACAATGAGCAGTTCTTC	CASSLELAGTSYNEQFF
large	TRBV5-1	TRBD1	TRBJ1-3	TGCGCCAGCAGCTCACAGGGGTCTGGAAACACCATATATTTT	CASSSQGSGNTIYF
NA	TRBV7-9	TRBD2	TRBJ2-1	TGTGCCAGCAGCTTCGGGGCTGGCGGGAGGGGTGAGCAGTTCTTC	CASSFGAGGRGEQFF
NA	TRBV28	NA	TRBJ2-7	TGTGCCAGCAGTTTATCTCCGCGATCCCACGAGCAGTACTTC	CASSLSPRSHEQYF
once	TRBV27	NA	TRBJ2-3	TGTGCCAGCAGTTTGGAACTCGCGCTCGGCACAGATACGCAGTATTTT	CASSLELALGTDTQYF
NA	TRBV9	TRBD1	TRBJ1-4	TGTGCCAGCAGCGTGGGGGACAGCCTCGGCGAAAAACTGTTTTTT	CASSVGDSLGEKLFF
few	TRBV5-6	NA	TRBJ2-7	TGTGCCAGCAGCTCCTCGATCCCGGTAGGGGGCTCCTACGAGCAGTACTTC	CASSSSIPVGGSYEQYF
large	TRBV6-2/TRBV6-3	NA	TRBJ2-2	TGTGCCAGCAGTTATTTTGGGGAGCTGTTTTTT	CASSYFGELFF
NA	TRBV9	NA	TRBJ2-7	TGTGCCAGCAGCCACGCGGGTGGTGTCAGCAACTCCTACGAGCAGTACTTC	CASSHAGGVSNSYEQYF
NA	TRBV7-9	NA	TRBJ2-3	TGTGCCAGCAGCTCGGGGGAGGCTACGCAGTATTTT	CASSSGEATQYF
NA	TRBV18	TRBD2	TRBJ2-3	TGTGCCAGCTCGGTGAGCGGGGGGAAAGATACGCAGTATTTT	CASSVSGGKDTQYF
NA	TRBV27	NA	TRBJ2-7	TGTGCCAGCAGTTTAGAGGGGTGGGGAAGATACGAGCAGTACTTC	CASSLEGWGRYEQYF
NA	TRBV20-1	NA	TRBJ2-1	TGCAGTGCTGGTTTGGGGAGGAGCTACAATGAGCAGTTCTTC	CSAGLGRSYNEQFF
NA	TRBV19	NA	TRBJ2-1	TGTGCCAGTAGTATGGTGGGGAGCCTCAATGAGCAGTTCTTC	CASSMVGSLNEQFF
large	TRBV27	NA	TRBJ2-7	TGTGCCAGCAGTTTAATTATATCAGGGAGTGAGCAGTACTTC	CASSLIISGSEQYF
NA	TRBV27	NA	TRBJ2-5	TGTGCCAGCAGTTTAGGCCCCCAAGAGACCCAGTACTTC	CASSLGPQETQYF
NA	TRBV11-2	NA	TRBJ1-5	TGTGCCAGCAGCTTATTCGTGGCAGCCAATCAGCCCCAGCATTTT	CASSLFVAANQPQHF
large	TRBV11-1	NA	TRBJ2-7	TGTGCCAGCAGCGCTCGACTAGAGAGCTACGAGCAGTACTTC	CASSARLESYEQYF
few	TRBV15	NA	TRBJ1-1	TGTGCCACTAGGACGGAAATGAACACTGAAGCTTTCTTT	CATRTEMNTEAFF
NA	TRBV12-3/TRBV12-4	NA	TRBJ1-4	TGTGCCAGCATTGGCAGGGTTGGTTGGAATGAAAAACTGTTTTTT	CASIGRVGWNEKLFF
NA	TRBV4-2	NA	TRBJ2-3	TGTGCCAGCAGCCAAGTAGCAGGGCTTACAGATACGCAGTATTTT	CASSQVAGLTDTQYF
once	TRBV11-3	NA	TRBJ2-1	TGTGCCAGCAGCCCACCCGACAGCCTTGTCAATGAGCAGTTCTTC	CASSPPDSLVNEQFF
large	TRBV6-4	NA	TRBJ2-3	TGTGCCAGCAGTGACGGGAGCACAGATACGCAGTATTTT	CASSDGSTDTQYF
few	TRBV9	TRBD2	TRBJ2-7	TGTGCCAGCAGCCCTCCGGGACTAGCGAATGATGAGCAGTACTTC	CASSPPGLANDEQYF
NA	TRBV6-2/TRBV6-3	TRBD2	TRBJ2-3	TGTGCCACCCAGACTAGCGGGAGTGCGACAGATACGCAGTATTTT	CATQTSGSATDTQYF
large	TRBV19	NA	TRBJ1-2	TGTGCCAGTAAGGAGACGTCCAGGCATAATGGCTACACCTTC	CASKETSRHNGYTF
NA	TRBV27	TRBD1	TRBJ1-5	TGTGCCAGCAGTTTATCGGGACAGGGGATTTATCAGCCCCAGCATTTT	CASSLSGQGIYQPQHF
large	TRBV7-9	TRBD1	TRBJ2-7	TGTGCCAGCAGTTGGACAGGCGGGTTACACGAGCAGTACTTC	CASSWTGGLHEQYF
NA	TRBV19	NA	TRBJ1-5	TGTGCCAGTAGTATTACAGAGTATAGCAATCAGCCCCAGCATTTT	CASSITEYSNQPQHF
large	TRBV11-3	NA	TRBJ1-2	TGTGCCAGCAGCTTAGCCAGGGGAGATGGCTACACCTTC	CASSLARGDGYTF
few	TRBV14	NA	TRBJ1-4	TGTGCCAGCAGCCAAGGGGGATGGACCCCGGGAGGTGAAAAACTGTTTTTT	CASSQGGWTPGGEKLFF
large	TRBV7-6	NA	TRBJ2-2	TGTGCCAGCAGCTTGATCGTGTCCCGGGACGGATACACCGGGGAGCTGTTTTTT	CASSLIVSRDGYTGELFF
large	TRBV10-3	NA	TRBJ2-7	TGTGCCACGGCCGGGACACTCGTCTACGAGCAGTACTTC	CATAGTLVYEQYF
NA	TRBV27	NA	TRBJ2-3	TGTGCCAGCAGTTTAAACAGGGTCGATGGAAGCACAGATACGCAGTATTTT	CASSLNRVDGSTDTQYF
NA	TRBV12-3/TRBV12-4	NA	TRBJ2-1	TGTGCCAGCAGTCCTGAAGGTTGGGCGGGGCCTAACAATGAGCAGTTCTTC	CASSPEGWAGPNNEQFF
large	TRBV20-1	NA	TRBJ1-2	TGCAGTGCTTCGCGGGGGCTTAACTATGGCTACACCTTC	CSASRGLNYGYTF
NA	TRBV11-2	TRBD1	TRBJ2-7	TGTGCCAGCAGCTTAGGGACAGGGTCCTACGAGCAGTACTTC	CASSLGTGSYEQYF
few	TRBV28	NA	TRBJ1-2	TGTGCCAGCTCATCGGTGAGGGTGCACTATGGCTACACCTTC	CASSSVRVHYGYTF
few	TRBV4-1	NA	TRBJ1-1	TGCGCCAGCAGCCTAGGGGGGATGAACACTGAAGCTTTCTTT	CASSLGGMNTEAFF